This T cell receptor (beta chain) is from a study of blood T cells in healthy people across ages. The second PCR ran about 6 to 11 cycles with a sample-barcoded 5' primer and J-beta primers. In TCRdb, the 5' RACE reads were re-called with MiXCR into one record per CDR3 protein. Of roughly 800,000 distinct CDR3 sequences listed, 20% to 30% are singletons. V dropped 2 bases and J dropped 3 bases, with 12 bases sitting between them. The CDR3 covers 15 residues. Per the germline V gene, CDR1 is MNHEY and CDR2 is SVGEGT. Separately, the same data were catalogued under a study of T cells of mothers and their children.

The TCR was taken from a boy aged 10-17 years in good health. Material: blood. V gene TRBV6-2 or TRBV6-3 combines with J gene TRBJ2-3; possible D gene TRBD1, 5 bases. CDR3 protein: CASSYKVGLTDTQYF. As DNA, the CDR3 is TGTGCCAGCAGTTACAAAGTGGGGCTTACAGATACGCAGTATTTT.